This TCR beta chain was found in a study of shared clonotypes between healthy human individuals. At the level of the study: Each donor's CD8 memory used one plate, CD8 naive two, each CD4 subset three. Findings and limits, study-wide: Clonotype sharing among donors likely depends on sequencing depth.

In the case of this clone: As yet, its antigen is unknown. This CDR3 is also generated by other DNA sequences in the sample.

The naive CD8 subset, CD45RO-negative cells positively selected for CCR7, excluded terminally differentiated effector memory CD45RA+ cells. Free of recent acute infections or vaccinations, the donors were healthy HIV-negative adults. Produced via immunoSEQ multiplex PCR; TCRdb's table is partial and in-frame only. This sample has more than 2 million clones, with about 95% found just once. The origin of this receptor is a man aged 18-30 years in good health. The sequencing sample was made of naive CD8+ T cells sorted from blood.

Written as DNA, the CDR3 is TGCGCCAGCAGCCAAGTAGGTGGCTACGAGCAGTACTTC. Translated, it gives CASSQVGGYEQYF. This chain connects TRBV4-1 to TRBJ2-7; D remains ambiguous. CDR1 is MGHRA and CDR2 is YSYEKL in the germline V gene. This CDR3 region has 13 residues. Trimming took 1 base from V and 3 from J, leaving 7 bases between them.